A single sample is the source of the 26 T cell receptor beta chains below, sequenced in a study of control samples from healthy donors and cancer patients. Assay: immunoSEQ multiplex PCR; the TCRdb copy retains only in-frame clones and omits some. The repertoire consists of about 15,000 clones, with 87% occurring once and the leading ten covering under 14%. The source material was PBMCs. The receptors shown here come from a woman in her sixties or seventies with colorectal cancer.

V usage is TRBV5-1 and J usage is TRBJ1-5; D not certain. The CDR3 runs 13 residues. CDR1 is SGHRS, CDR2 YFSETQ, per germline. V lost 4 bases and J 7 bases, leaving 12 bases between the germline ends. CDR3 nucleotide sequence: TGCGCCAGCAGCGCTGGGATGGAGCAGCCCCAGCATTTT. It translates to CASSAGMEQPQHF.

The count of this clone is one. The CDR3 reads CASSYPPRTVNTEAFF. Here the CDR3 DNA reads TGTGCCAGCAGTTACCCCCCCCGGACAGTGAACACTGAAGCTTTCTTT. This chain connects TRBV6-2 or TRBV6-3 to TRBJ1-1, with D possibly TRBD1 on 6 matching bases. There are 16 residues in the CDR3. Germline CDR1 reads MNHEY; CDR2 reads SVGEGT. Between the trimmed V and J ends, which lost 2 bases and 0 bases, there was a span of 13 bases.

The genes are TRBV10-1 and TRBJ1-3, with D hard to call. CDR3 length: 12 residues. Germline CDR1 and CDR2: WNHNN and SYGVQD (reference sequence). V lost 3 bases and J lost 0, with 0 bases in between. The chain's CDR3 is CASSDSGNTIYF. CDR3 coding DNA: TGCGCCAGCAGTGACTCTGGAAACACCATATATTTT.

The chain combines TRBV27 with TRBJ2-1, with D possibly TRBD2 on 6 matching bases. With 8 bases removed from V and 5 bases from J, the gap between germline ends came to 25 bases. CDR3 size: 17 residues. CDR1 and CDR2 (germline): MNHEY, SMNVEV (reference sequence). Here the CDR3 reads CASCAVSWGGPNNEQFF. CDR3 DNA sequence: TGTGCCAGCTGCGCTGTATCGTGGGGAGGACCAAACAATGAGCAGTTCTTC.

About this clone itself: This specimen includes other DNA sequences encoding the same CDR3. The gene calls are TRBV19 and TRBJ1-1; tentative D call: TRBD1 (6 bases). V lost 6 bases, J lost 2 bases, and 13 bases lay in between. CDR1 and CDR2 (germline): LNHDA, SQIVND (reference sequence). The CDR3 has 14 residues. CDR3 region: CASRYGTLNTEAFF. CDR3 coding DNA: TGTGCCAGTAGGTACGGGACATTAAACACTGAAGCTTTCTTT.

The chain carries TRBV24-1 and TRBJ2-3; D ambiguous. The V end lost 3 bases, the J end lost 2 bases, and 5 bases lay between the germline ends. CDR3 length: 13 amino acids. From germline, CDR1 is KGHDR and CDR2 SFDVKD. This CDR3 is CATSDGYTDTQYF. DNA of the CDR3: TGTGCCACCAGTGATGGGTACACAGATACGCAGTATTTT.

The gene calls are TRBV9 and TRBJ1-2, with unresolved D. The CDR3 extends over 15 amino acids. Germline V gene sequence: CDR1 SGDLS, CDR2 YYNGEE. With 3 bases removed from V and 6 bases from J, the gap between germline ends came to 18 bases. CDR3 in DNA: TGTGCCAGCAGCGAACGGGGTTCCGGTTGGGATGGCTACACCTTC. Amino acid sequence: CASSERGSGWDGYTF.

The V call is TRBV19, the J call TRBJ2-2; TRBD2 agrees at 11 bases. Trimming cost V 3 bases and J 2 bases; bases outside gene matches: 5. The germline CDR1 and CDR2 sequences are LNHDA and SQIVND (reference sequence). This CDR3 has 17 amino acids. The CDR3 DNA is TGTGCCAGTAGTATCCGGGGGACTAGCGGTAACACCGGGGAGCTGTTTTTT. It encodes CASSIRGTSGNTGELFF.

This chain joins TRBV7-9 and TRBJ2-7, with D maybe TRBD2 (7 bases). The CDR3 has 13 amino acids. Germline V CDR1 and CDR2: SEHNR, FQNEAQ (reference sequence). V was shortened by 4 bases and J by 2 bases, with 9 bases between the two germline ends. The CDR3 loop reads CASSWEGAYEQYF. CDR3 sequence (DNA): TGTGCCAGCAGCTGGGAGGGGGCCTACGAGCAGTACTTC. Combining the CDR3 with reference TRBV7-9 and TRBJ2-7 gives the whole variable domain DTGVSQNPRHKITKRGQNVTFRCDPISEHNRLYWYRQTLGQGPEFLTYFQNEAQLEKSRLLSDRFSAERPKGSFSTLEIQRTEQGDSAMYLCASSWEGAYEQYFGPGTRLTVT.

The chain has TRBV11-3 and TRBJ2-5; D could derive from TRBD1 or TRBD2 (5 bases each). The germline V gene has CDR1 SGHNT and CDR2 YENEEA. The V end lost 5 bases, the J end lost 3 bases, and 25 bases lay between the germline ends. The CDR3 sequence is 18 residues long. This chain's CDR3 is CASSPGWLGTRKKETQYF. In DNA form, the CDR3 reads TGTGCCAGCAGCCCCGGTTGGTTGGGGACCAGAAAGAAAGAGACCCAGTACTTC.

This clone was detected a few times. Other DNA sequences within the sample encode an identical CDR3. The chain combines TRBV4-3 with TRBJ1-2, with TRBD1 identical over 7 bases. The CDR3 has 15 amino acids. V dropped 0 bases and J dropped 4; count of bases not matched to a gene: 5. Per the germline V gene, CDR1 is LGHNA and CDR2 is YSLEER. CDR3: CASSQDRDRVYGYTF. DNA of the CDR3: TGCGCCAGCAGCCAAGATCGGGACAGAGTCTATGGCTACACCTTC.

As for this clone: The sample holds other DNA sequences that translate to the same CDR3. The chain recombines TRBV15 with TRBJ2-7; 7 bases fit TRBD1. CDR3 length equals 17 residues. The germline V gene encodes CDR1 LNHNV and CDR2 YYDKDF (reference sequence). J lost 9 bases, V lost 0 bases, and 17 bases had no gene match. The CDR3 nucleotides are TGTGCCACCAGCAGAGATACCATTGGGACAGAGCTACGTGGGCAGTACTTC. This translates into CATSRDTIGTELRGQYF.

V usage is TRBV6-2 or TRBV6-3 and J usage is TRBJ2-1, with TRBD2 matching over 16 bases. This CDR3 contains 16 residues. Trimming cost V 5 bases and J 7 bases; bases outside gene matches: 5. In germline, CDR1 is MNHEY, CDR2 SVGEGT. The CDR3 coding sequence is TGTGCCAGCAGTCAAGGGACTAGCGGGGGGGCGAATGAGCAGTTCTTC. It encodes CASSQGTSGGANEQFF.

V and J are TRBV5-1 and TRBJ2-1; TRBD2 is a possible D gene (6 bases). Deletions cut 0 bases from V and 2 bases from J, with 6 bases between. This CDR3 region has 14 residues. Germline V gives CDR1 SGHRS, CDR2 YFSETQ. CDR3 loop: CASSLGGAYNEQFF. The CDR3 bases are TGCGCCAGCAGCTTGGGCGGGGCCTACAATGAGCAGTTCTTC.

This clone rates as medium-sized. This chain connects TRBV7-8 to TRBJ2-7; 8 bases are shared with TRBD2. The V segment lost 5 bases and the J segment 6 bases; nucleotides outside the gene matches: 12. This CDR3 has 15 residues. CDR1 is SGHVS and CDR2 is FQNEAQ in the germline V gene. Written as DNA, the CDR3 is TGTGCCAGCAGCCTATACGGGGGGGCAGGTTCCGAGCAGTACTTC. It is translated as CASSLYGGAGSEQYF.

This chain uses TRBV3-1 (or the pseudogene TRBV3-2) with TRBJ2-2; a possible D gene is TRBD2 (5 bases). V dropped 4 bases and J dropped 4 bases, with 7 bases sitting between them. This CDR3 is built from 13 residues. CDR1 and CDR2 (germline): LGHDT, YNNKEL (reference sequence). The CDR3 region has the DNA TGTGCCAGCAGCCCGGGGTCCACCGGGGAGCTGTTTTTT. Protein sequence: CASSPGSTGELFF.

V is TRBV9 and J is TRBJ1-2; D might be TRBD1 (6 bases). This CDR3 spans 14 amino acids. The germline V gene encodes CDR1 SGDLS and CDR2 YYNGEE. V lost 4 bases and J 4 bases, leaving 14 bases between the germline ends. The CDR3 DNA reads TGTGCCAGCAGCACCTCTAGGGGGGCCTATGGCTACACCTTC. It specifies CASSTSRGAYGYTF.

This clone showed up just a few times. The gene calls are TRBV25-1 and TRBJ1-1, with unresolved D. This CDR3 contains 14 residues. Germline loops: CDR1 MGHDK, CDR2 SYGVNS. V dropped 5 bases and J dropped 0 bases, with 10 bases sitting between them. The CDR3 here is CASSHRAVNTEAFF. Here the CDR3 DNA reads TGTGCCAGCAGTCATAGGGCGGTGAACACTGAAGCTTTCTTT. Complete variable domain (other parts from reference TRBV25-1 and TRBJ1-1): EADIYQTPRYLVIGTGKKITLECSQTMGHDKMYWYQQDPGMELHLIHYSYGVNSTEKGDLSSESTVSRIRTEHFPLTLESARPSHTSQYLCASSHRAVNTEAFFGQGTRLTVV.

V usage is TRBV6-6 and J usage is TRBJ1-1, with D maybe TRBD1 (6 bases). V shed 5 bases and J shed 3 bases, with 22 bases lying between them. The V gene's germline CDR1 is MNHNY and CDR2 SVGAGI (reference sequence). The CDR3 has 17 amino acids. The CDR3 DNA is TGTGCCAGCAGTCATCAATGGGGGGCTGAATTAGACACTGAAGCTTTCTTT. It codes for CASSHQWGAELDTEAFF.

This clone appeared a single time. The chain combines TRBV5-1 with TRBJ2-5; a possible D gene is TRBD1 (6 bases). V lost 5 bases and J 9 bases, leaving 26 bases between the germline ends. The length of the CDR3 is 16 residues. Germline lookup yields CDR1 SGHRS and CDR2 YFSETQ. The CDR3 DNA sequence: TGCGCCAGCAGTCCCGAAACAGGGATGACCAAGAGATCCCAGTACTTC. Protein: CASSPETGMTKRSQYF.

The V and J genes are TRBV7-8 and TRBJ2-4; D is unresolved. This CDR3 has 15 residues. Germline loops: CDR1 SGHVS, CDR2 FQNEAQ. The V gene lost 1 base and the J gene lost 5 bases, with 12 bases spanning the gap. CDR3 DNA sequence: TGTGCCAGCAGCTTAGAGGGCCGGCCCGAAAACATTCAGTACTTC. Its protein is CASSLEGRPENIQYF.

This clone has only one observation. As DNA, the CDR3 is TGTGCCAGTAGTATGGGGGGGACGGCCGGGGCCAACGTCCTGACTTTC. Translated: CASSMGGTAGANVLTF. J is TRBJ2-6 and V is TRBV19, with 7 bases identical to TRBD2. After removal of 3 bases from V and 4 bases from J, the junction contained 6 bases not matched to a gene. The CDR3 is 16 residues long. Germline loops: CDR1 LNHDA, CDR2 SQIVND (reference sequence).

The chain is built from TRBV9 and TRBJ2-1, with 15 bases that match TRBD2. Germline V lookup: CDR1 SGDLS, CDR2 YYNGEE. V was clipped by 0 bases and J by 7 bases; unmatched bases: 2. The CDR3 consists of 16 residues. For the CDR3, the DNA is TGTGCCAGCAGCGTAGGAGGGACTAGCGGGAGGAATGAGCAGTTCTTC. Protein product: CASSVGGTSGRNEQFF.

The count of this clone is one. The chain employs TRBV30 and TRBJ1-3; D not resolved. The CDR3 loop spans 17 amino acids. V was trimmed by 1 base and J by 0 bases, leaving 16 bases between them. Germline V gene lookup returns CDR1 GTSNPN and CDR2 SVGIG (reference sequence). CDR3 region: CAWSGSLMRISGNTIYF. Written as DNA, the CDR3 is TGTGCCTGGAGTGGATCATTGATGAGAATCTCTGGAAACACCATATATTTT.

The CDR3 DNA reads as TGTGCCAGCAGACCCAGCCCGGGACTAGCGGCAACCAGCTCCTACGAGCAGTACTTC. It codes for CASRPSPGLAATSSYEQYF. This chain links TRBV11-2 with TRBJ2-7; 11 nucleotides align to TRBD2. V shed 6 bases, J shed 0 bases, and the junction held 16 bases outside the gene matches. The CDR3 extends over 19 amino acids. The V gene's germline CDR1 is SGHAT and CDR2 FQNNGV. Full variable domain (missing parts from reference TRBV11-2 and TRBJ2-7): EAGVAQSPRYKIIEKRQSVAFWCNPISGHATLYWYQQILGQGPKLLIQFQNNGVVDDSQLPKDRFSAERLKGVDSTLKIQPAKLEDSAVYLCASRPSPGLAATSSYEQYFGPGTRLTVT.

V usage is TRBV3-1 (or the pseudogene TRBV3-2) and J usage is TRBJ1-1; D is undetermined. CDR3 size: 16 residues. Looked up from germline, CDR1 is LGHDT and CDR2 is YNNKEL (reference sequence). V was cut by 0 bases and J by 1 base, with 12 bases left in between. The CDR3 region is CASSQDTRRSNTEAFF. CDR3 DNA: TGTGCCAGCAGCCAAGATACCCGACGGTCGAACACTGAAGCTTTCTTT.